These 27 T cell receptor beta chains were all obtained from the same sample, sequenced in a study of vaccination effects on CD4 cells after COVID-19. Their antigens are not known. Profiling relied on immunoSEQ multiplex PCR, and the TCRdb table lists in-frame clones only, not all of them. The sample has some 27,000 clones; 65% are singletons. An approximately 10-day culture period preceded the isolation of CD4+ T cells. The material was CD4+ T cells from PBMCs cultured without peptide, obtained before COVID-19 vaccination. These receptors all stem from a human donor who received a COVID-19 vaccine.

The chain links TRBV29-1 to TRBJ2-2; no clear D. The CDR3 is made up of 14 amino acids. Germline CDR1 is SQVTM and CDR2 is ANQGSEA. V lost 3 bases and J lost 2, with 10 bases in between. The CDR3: CSVDLGLNTGELFF. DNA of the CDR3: TGCAGCGTTGATTTGGGATTAAACACCGGGGAGCTGTTTTTT.

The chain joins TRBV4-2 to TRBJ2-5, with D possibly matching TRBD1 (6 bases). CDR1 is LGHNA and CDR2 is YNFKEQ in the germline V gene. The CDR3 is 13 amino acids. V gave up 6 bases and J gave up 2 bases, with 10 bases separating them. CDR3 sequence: CASSQGQQETQYF. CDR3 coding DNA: TGTGCCAGCAGTCAGGGGCAGCAAGAGACCCAGTACTTC.

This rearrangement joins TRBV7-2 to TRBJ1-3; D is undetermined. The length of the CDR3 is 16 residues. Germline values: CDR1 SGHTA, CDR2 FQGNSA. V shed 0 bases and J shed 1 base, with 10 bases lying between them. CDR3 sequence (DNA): TGTGCCAGCAGCTTAGCGTCCATAAGATCTGGAAACACCATATATTTT. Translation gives CASSLASIRSGNTIYF.

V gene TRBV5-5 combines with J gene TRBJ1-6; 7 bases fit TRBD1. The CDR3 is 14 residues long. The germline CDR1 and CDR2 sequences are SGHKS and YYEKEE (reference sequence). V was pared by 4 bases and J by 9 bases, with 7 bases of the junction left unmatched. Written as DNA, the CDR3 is TGTGCCAGCAGCGAGACAGGGAAGGGTTCACCCCTCCACTTT. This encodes CASSETGKGSPLHF.

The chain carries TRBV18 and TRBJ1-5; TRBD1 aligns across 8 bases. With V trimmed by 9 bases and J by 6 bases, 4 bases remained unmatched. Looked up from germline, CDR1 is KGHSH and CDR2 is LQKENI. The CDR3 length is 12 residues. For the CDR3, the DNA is TGTGCCAGTACAGGGGGATCTCAGCCCCAGCATTTT. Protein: CASTGGSQPQHF.

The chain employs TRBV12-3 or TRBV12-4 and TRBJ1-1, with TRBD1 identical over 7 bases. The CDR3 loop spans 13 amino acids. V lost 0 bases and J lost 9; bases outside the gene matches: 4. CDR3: CASSLARTGKAFF. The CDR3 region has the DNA TGTGCCAGCAGTTTAGCCAGGACAGGAAAAGCTTTCTTT.

This chain's CDR3 is CASSSYTGNTEAFF. The CDR3 DNA sequence: TGCGCCAGCAGCTCATATACAGGAAACACTGAAGCTTTCTTT. The gene calls are TRBV5-1 and TRBJ1-1; perhaps TRBD1 as D (5 bases). Trimming took off 3 bases at V and 2 bases at J, with 11 bases between the two ends. There are 14 residues in the CDR3. CDR1 is SGHRS and CDR2 is YFSETQ in the germline V gene.

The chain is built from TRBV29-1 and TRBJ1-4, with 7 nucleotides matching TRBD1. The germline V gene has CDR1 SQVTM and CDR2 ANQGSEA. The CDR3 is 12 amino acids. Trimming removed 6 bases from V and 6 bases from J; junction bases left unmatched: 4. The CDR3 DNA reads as TGCAGCGTGGGAGACAGGGATGAAAAACTGTTTTTT. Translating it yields CSVGDRDEKLFF.

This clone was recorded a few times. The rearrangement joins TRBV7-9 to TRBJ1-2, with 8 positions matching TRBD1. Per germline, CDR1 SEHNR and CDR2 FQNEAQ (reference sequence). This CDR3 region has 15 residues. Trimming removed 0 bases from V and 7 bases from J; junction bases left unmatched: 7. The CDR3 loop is CASSLADRGGLGYTF. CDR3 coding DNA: TGTGCCAGCAGCTTAGCAGACAGGGGCGGACTTGGCTACACCTTC. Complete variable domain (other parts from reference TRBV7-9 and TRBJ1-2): DTGVSQNPRHKITKRGQNVTFRCDPISEHNRLYWYRQTLGQGPEFLTYFQNEAQLEKSRLLSDRFSAERPKGSFSTLEIQRTEQGDSAMYLCASSLADRGGLGYTFGSGTRLTVV.

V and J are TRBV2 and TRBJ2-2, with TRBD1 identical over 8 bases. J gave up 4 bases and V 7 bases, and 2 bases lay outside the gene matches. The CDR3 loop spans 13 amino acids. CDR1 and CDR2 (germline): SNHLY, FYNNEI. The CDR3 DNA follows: TGTGCCAGCACCGGACAGGGCACCGGGGAGCTGTTTTTT. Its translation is CASTGQGTGELFF.

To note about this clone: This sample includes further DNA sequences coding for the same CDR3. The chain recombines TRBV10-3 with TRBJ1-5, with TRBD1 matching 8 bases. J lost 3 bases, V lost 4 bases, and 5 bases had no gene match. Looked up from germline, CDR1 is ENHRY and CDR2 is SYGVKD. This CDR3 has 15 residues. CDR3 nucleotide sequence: TGTGCCATCAGTGGGACAGGGCGGAACAATCAGCCCCAGCATTTT. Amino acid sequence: CAISGTGRNNQPQHF.

DNA for the CDR3: TGTGCCAGCAGTGACTCAAGCAGGGAACACGGGGAGCTGTTTTTT. Encoded protein: CASSDSSREHGELFF. V gene TRBV6-4 combines with J gene TRBJ2-2, with D maybe TRBD1 (5 bases). Germline lookup yields CDR1 MRHNA and CDR2 SNTAGT. The length of the CDR3 is 15 residues. The V and J ends lost 0 bases and 7 bases respectively, with 12 bases between them.

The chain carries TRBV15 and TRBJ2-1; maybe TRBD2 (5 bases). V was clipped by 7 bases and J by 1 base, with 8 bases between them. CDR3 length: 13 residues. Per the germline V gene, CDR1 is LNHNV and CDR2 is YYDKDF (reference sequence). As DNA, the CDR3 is TGTGCCACCAAAAGAGGGTCCTACAATGAGCAGTTCTTC. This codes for CATKRGSYNEQFF.

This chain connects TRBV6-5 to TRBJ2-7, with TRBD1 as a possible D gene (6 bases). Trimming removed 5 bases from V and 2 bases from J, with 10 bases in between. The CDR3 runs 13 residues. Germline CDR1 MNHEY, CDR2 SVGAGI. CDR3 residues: CASSLDSAYEQYF. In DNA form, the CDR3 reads TGTGCCAGCAGTCTGGACAGTGCCTACGAGCAGTACTTC.

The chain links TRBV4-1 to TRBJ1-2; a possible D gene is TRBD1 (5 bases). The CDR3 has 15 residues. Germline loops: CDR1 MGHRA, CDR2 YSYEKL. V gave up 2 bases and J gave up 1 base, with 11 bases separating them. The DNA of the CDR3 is TGCGCCAGCAGCCAAAATACAGGAGTTAACTATGGCTACACCTTC. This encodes CASSQNTGVNYGYTF.

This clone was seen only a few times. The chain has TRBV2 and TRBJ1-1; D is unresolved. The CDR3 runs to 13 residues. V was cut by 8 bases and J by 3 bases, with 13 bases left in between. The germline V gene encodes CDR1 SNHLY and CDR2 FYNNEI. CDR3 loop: CASVSGVDTEAFF. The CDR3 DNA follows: TGTGCCAGCGTTTCCGGGGTGGACACTGAAGCTTTCTTT.

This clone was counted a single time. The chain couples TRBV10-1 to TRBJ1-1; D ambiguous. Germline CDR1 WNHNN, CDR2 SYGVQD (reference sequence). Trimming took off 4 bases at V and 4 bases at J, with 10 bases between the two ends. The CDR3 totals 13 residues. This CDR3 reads CASSVPASTEAFF. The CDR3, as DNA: TGCGCCAGCAGTGTTCCCGCGAGCACTGAAGCTTTCTTT.

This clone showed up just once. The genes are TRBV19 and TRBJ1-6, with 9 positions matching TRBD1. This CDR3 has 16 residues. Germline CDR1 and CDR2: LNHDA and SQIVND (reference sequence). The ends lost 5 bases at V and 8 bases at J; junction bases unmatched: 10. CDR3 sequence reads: CASSWPGQGRDSPLHF. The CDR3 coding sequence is TGTGCCAGTAGTTGGCCGGGACAGGGAAGGGATTCACCCCTCCACTTT.

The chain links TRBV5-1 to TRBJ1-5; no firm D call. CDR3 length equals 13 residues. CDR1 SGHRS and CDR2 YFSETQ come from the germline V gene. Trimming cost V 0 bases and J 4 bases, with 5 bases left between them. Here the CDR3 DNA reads TGCGCCAGCAGCTTGGGACTTAATCAGCCCCAGCATTTT. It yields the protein CASSLGLNQPQHF.

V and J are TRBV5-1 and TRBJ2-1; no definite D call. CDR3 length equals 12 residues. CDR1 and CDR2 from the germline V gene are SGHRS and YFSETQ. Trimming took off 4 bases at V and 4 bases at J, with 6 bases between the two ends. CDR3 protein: CASSAQYNEQFF. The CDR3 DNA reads TGCGCCAGCAGCGCCCAGTACAATGAGCAGTTCTTC.

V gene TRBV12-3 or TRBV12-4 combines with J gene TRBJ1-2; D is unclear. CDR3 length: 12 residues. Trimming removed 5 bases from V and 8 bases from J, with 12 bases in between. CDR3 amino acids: CASSPGEGGYTF. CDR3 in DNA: TGTGCCAGCAGTCCGGGAGAAGGAGGCTACACCTTC.

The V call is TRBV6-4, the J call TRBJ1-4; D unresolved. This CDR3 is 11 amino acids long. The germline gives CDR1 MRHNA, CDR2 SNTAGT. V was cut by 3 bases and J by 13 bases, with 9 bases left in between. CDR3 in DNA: TGTGCCAGCAGTGAAGTTTGGAGACTGTTTTTT. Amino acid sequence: CASSEVWRLFF.

The CDR3 loop reads CASSVGLVGDTQYF. CDR3 coding DNA: TGCGCCAGCAGTGTAGGGCTAGTCGGAGATACGCAGTATTTT. The chain joins TRBV10-2 to TRBJ2-3; D unclear. Trimming stripped 4 bases from V and 5 bases from J, with 13 bases between. The germline V gene has CDR1 WSHSY and CDR2 SAAADI. The CDR3 sequence is 14 residues long.

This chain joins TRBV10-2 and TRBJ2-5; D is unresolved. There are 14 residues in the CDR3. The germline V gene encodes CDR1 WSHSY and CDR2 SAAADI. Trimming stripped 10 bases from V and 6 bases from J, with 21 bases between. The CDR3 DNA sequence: TGCGCCACCTCCCCCTCGGGTAGCCGCCAGACCCAGTACTTC. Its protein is CATSPSGSRQTQYF.

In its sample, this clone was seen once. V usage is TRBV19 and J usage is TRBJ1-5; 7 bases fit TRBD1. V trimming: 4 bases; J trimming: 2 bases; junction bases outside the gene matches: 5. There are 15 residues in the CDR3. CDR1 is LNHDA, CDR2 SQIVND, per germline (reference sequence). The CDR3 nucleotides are TGTGCCAGTAGTAAGGGAACAGGGGGCAATCAGCCCCAGCATTTT. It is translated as CASSKGTGGNQPQHF.

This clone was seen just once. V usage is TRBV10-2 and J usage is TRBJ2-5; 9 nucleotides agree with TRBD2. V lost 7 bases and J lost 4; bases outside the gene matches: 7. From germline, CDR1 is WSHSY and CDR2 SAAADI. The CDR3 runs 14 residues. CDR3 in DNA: TGCGCCAGCACCACGACTAGCGGAATAGAGACCCAGTACTTC. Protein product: CASTTTSGIETQYF.

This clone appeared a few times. CDR3 amino acids: CASSLTRRTEAFF. The CDR3 DNA reads as TGTGCCAGCAGCTTGACACGGAGAACTGAAGCTTTCTTT. The rearrangement links TRBV5-4 to TRBJ1-1, with no clear D. The CDR3 loop spans 13 amino acids. CDR1 is SGHNT and CDR2 is YYREEE in the germline V gene (reference sequence). The ends were cut back, 1 base at V and 5 bases at J, with 9 bases in the middle.